This T cell receptor (beta chain) is drawn from a study of T-cell memory formation after mild COVID-19. Deletions cut 7 bases from V and 2 bases from J, with 14 bases between. CDR3 length: 13 residues. CDR1 and CDR2 from the germline V gene are SQVTM and ANQGSEA. Concerning this clonotype itself: The antigen remains unidentified.

Study findings and constraints: Confirmation was lacking for SARS-CoV-2 specificity of second-wave clones that peaked on day 37.

TCRdb analysed the 5' RACE reads with MiXCR anew, one entry per CDR3 protein. The sample yields some 600,000 distinct CDR3 sequences, around 15% seen once. The sequencing sample was made of PBMCs or a T cell subset sorted from them (not recorded which). The chain couples TRBV29-1 to TRBJ1-2, with D perhaps TRBD1 (6 bases). The source is an adult woman who had mild COVID-19 (a few samples of this study predate the infection). Cell type and time point are not known. CDR3 nucleotides: TGCAGCGCTGGGATAACAGGGAACTATGGCTACACCTTC. It translates to CSAGITGNYGYTF.